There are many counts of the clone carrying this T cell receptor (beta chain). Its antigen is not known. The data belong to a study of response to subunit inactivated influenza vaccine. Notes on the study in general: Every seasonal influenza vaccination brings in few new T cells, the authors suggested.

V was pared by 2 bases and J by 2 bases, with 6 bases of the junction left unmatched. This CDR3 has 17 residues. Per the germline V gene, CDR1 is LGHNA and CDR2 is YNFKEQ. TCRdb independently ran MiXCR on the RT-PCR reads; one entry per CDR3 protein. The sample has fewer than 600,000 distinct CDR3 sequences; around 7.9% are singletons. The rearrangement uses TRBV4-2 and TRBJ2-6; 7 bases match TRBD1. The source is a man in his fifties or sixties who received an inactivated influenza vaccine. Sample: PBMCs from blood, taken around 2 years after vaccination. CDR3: CASSQYLDRAGANVLTF. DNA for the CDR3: TGTGCCAGCAGCCAATACCTCGACAGGGCTGGGGCCAACGTCCTGACTTTC.